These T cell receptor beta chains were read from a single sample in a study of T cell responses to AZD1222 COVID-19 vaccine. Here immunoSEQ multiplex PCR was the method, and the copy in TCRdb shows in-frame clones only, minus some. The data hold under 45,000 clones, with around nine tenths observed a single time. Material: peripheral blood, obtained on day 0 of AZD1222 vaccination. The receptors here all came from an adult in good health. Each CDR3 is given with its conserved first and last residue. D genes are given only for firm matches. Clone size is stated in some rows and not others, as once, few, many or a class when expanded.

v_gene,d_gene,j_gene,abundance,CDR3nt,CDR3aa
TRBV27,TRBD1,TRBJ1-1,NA,TGTGCCAGCAGTTCCCTAAGAACACGACAGGGTAACACTGAAGCTTTCTTT,CASSSLRTRQGNTEAFF
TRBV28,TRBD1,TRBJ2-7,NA,TGTGCCAGCAGTTCCCAGGGACAGGGGGAGTACTTC,CASSSQGQGEYF
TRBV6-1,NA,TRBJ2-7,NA,TGTGCCAGCAGTGAAGAGGGTCCTACCTACGAGCAGTACTTC,CASSEEGPTYEQYF
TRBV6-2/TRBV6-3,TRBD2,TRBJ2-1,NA,TGTGCCAGCAGTTACGGGACCCCAGGGCTAGCGGTCGTGGTGCAGTTCTTC,CASSYGTPGLAVVVQFF
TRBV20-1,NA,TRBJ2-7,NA,TGCAGTGCTTTTAGACTTGGCGAGCAGTACTTC,CSAFRLGEQYF
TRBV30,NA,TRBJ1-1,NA,TGTGCCTGGAGTGTACGGATAAAAGGGGGATCGAACACTGAAGCTTTCTTT,CAWSVRIKGGSNTEAFF
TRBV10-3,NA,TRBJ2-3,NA,TGTGCCATCAGTGCCCTCGGGAAGAGCACAGATACGCAGTATTTT,CAISALGKSTDTQYF
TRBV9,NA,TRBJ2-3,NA,TGTGCCAGCAGCGTAGAGTACGATGGGGTCGCGTATCGCACAGATACGCAGTATTTT,CASSVEYDGVAYRTDTQYF
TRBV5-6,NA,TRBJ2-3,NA,TGTGCCAGCAGCCCGGGGCTAGCAGAGACTAGCACAGATACGCAGTATTTT,CASSPGLAETSTDTQYF
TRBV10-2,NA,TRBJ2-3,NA,TGCGCCAGCAGCTCAGGGTTAGATACGCAGTATTTT,CASSSGLDTQYF
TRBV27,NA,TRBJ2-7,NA,TGTGCCAGCAGTTCGACGACGGGACCTTACGAGCAGTACTTC,CASSSTTGPYEQYF
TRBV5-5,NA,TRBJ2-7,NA,TGTGCCAGCAGCTCCCTTGCGGGGACCTCCTACGAGCAGTACTTC,CASSSLAGTSYEQYF
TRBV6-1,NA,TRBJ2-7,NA,TGTGCCAGCAGTGACGGGTTGGGCAGGCAACTTTCCTACGAGCAGTACTTC,CASSDGLGRQLSYEQYF
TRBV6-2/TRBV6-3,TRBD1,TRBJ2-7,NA,TGTGCCAGCAGTCTAAACAGGGGGCCAATCTCCTACGAGCAGTACTTC,CASSLNRGPISYEQYF
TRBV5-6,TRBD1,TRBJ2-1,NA,TGTGCCAGCAGCTTGAGACAGGGATACAATGAGCAGTTCTTC,CASSLRQGYNEQFF
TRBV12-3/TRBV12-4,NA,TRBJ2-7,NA,TGTGCCAGCAGTTTAGCGGCCTACGAGCAGTACTTC,CASSLAAYEQYF
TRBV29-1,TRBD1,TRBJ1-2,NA,TGCAGCGTTGTGAGACAGGGTTTCTATGGCTACACCTTC,CSVVRQGFYGYTF
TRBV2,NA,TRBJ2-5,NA,TGTGCCAGCACCGCCCTAGGCGAGACCCAGTACTTC,CASTALGETQYF
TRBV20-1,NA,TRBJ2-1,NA,TGCAGTGCGGGGGCGGCTGAGCAGTTCTTC,CSAGAAEQFF
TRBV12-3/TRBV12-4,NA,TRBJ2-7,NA,TGTGCCAGCGGTCCCGGGCCACAGTACTTC,CASGPGPQYF
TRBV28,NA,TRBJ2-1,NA,TGTGCCAGCACCAATAGGGGGGGGACCTACAATGAGCAGTTCTTC,CASTNRGGTYNEQFF
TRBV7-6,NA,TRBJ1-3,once,TGTGCCAGCAGCTTAGGGCCGCTTCGCTCTGGAAACACCATATATTTT,CASSLGPLRSGNTIYF
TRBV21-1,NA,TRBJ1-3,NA,TGTGCCAGCAGCAAAGAGGGAAACACCATATATTTT,CASSKEGNTIYF
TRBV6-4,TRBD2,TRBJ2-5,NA,TGTGCCAGCAGCGCCCGTAGCGGGGGGGTAGAGACCCAGTACTTC,CASSARSGGVETQYF
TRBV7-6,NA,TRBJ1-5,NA,TGTGCCAGCAGCTTAGAGGTGCCAGGCTCCGATAGCAATCAGCCCCAGCATTTT,CASSLEVPGSDSNQPQHF
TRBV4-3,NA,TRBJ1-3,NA,TGCGCCAGCAGCCAATCCCCGGGAGGTGGAAACACCATATATTTT,CASSQSPGGGNTIYF
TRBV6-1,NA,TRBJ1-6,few,TGTGCCAGCAGTGATGCGGTTGAGGGTAATTCACCCCTCCACTTT,CASSDAVEGNSPLHF
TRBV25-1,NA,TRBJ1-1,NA,TGTGCCAGCAGTGAATGGGTGAAGGGGGGAGCTTTCTTT,CASSEWVKGGAFF
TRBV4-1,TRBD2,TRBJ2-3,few,TGCGCCAGCAGTGCAACTAGCGGGAGTATGGATACGCAGTATTTT,CASSATSGSMDTQYF
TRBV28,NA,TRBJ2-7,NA,TGTGCCAGCAGCCAGACGGTGGGCCAACCACAGTACTTC,CASSQTVGQPQYF
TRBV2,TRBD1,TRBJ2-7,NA,TGTGCCAGCAGTCCACGGGGACAGGGTTACGAGCAGTACTTC,CASSPRGQGYEQYF
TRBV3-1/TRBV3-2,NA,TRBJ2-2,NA,TGTGCCAGCAGCCAAGCGGGCAGGTACACCGGGGAGCTGTTTTTT,CASSQAGRYTGELFF
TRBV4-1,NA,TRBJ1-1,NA,TGCGCCAGCAGCCAAGATCGGTCTGAAGCTTTCTTT,CASSQDRSEAFF
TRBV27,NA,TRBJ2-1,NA,TGTGCCACTTCAAACGTGCACAATGAGCAGTTCTTC,CATSNVHNEQFF
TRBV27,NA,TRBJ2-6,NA,TGTGCCAGCAGGGGCCTGTACTCTGGGGCCAACGTCCTGACTTTC,CASRGLYSGANVLTF
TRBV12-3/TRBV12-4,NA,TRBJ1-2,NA,TGTGCCAGCAATACCCGGCTCCACAGGGATTACACCTTC,CASNTRLHRDYTF
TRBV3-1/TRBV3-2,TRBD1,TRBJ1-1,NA,TGTGCCAGCAGAAGGACAGGGGTGTTGTTTGGGACTGAAGCTTTCTTT,CASRRTGVLFGTEAFF
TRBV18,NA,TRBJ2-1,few,TGTGCCAGCTCCCCCGGGACGGGGTACAATGAGCAGTTCTTC,CASSPGTGYNEQFF
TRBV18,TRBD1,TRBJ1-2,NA,TGTGCCAGCTCGGTCACAGGGGTAGATGGCTACACCTTC,CASSVTGVDGYTF
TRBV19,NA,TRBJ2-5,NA,TGTGCCAGTACCCGGACCCCCGGGCAAGAGACCCAGTACTTC,CASTRTPGQETQYF
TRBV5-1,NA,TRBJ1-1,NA,TGCGCCAGCAGCTTGGAGGGTTTCACTGAAGCTTTCTTT,CASSLEGFTEAFF
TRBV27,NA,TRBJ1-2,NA,TGTGCCAGCGGGTTCCTCGTTGGACACTATGGCTACACCTTC,CASGFLVGHYGYTF
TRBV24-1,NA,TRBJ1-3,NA,TGTGCCACCAGTGATGATGGGGAGCTTGTTATCTCTGGAAACACCATATATTTT,CATSDDGELVISGNTIYF
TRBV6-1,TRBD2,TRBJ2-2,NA,TGTGCCAGCAGTGAAGTAGCGGGAGGAGATACCGGGGAGCTGTTTTTT,CASSEVAGGDTGELFF
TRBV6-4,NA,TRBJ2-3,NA,TGTGCCAGCTCATACTACGGCTTGGCCACAGATACGCAGTATTTT,CASSYYGLATDTQYF
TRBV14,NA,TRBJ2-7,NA,TGTGCCAGCAGCCAAGCAGGGGCGTACGAGCAGTACTTC,CASSQAGAYEQYF
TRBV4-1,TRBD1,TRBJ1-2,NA,TGCGCCAGCAGCCAAGAGAGGGGACAGGGCACGAGCTACACCTTC,CASSQERGQGTSYTF
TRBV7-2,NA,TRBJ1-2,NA,TGTGCCAGCAGCTCCCCCGTTGAGGGTCCCTCACGTGGCTACACCTTC,CASSSPVEGPSRGYTF
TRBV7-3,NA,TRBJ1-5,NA,TGTGCCAGCAGCCCAACCGGGACCAGCAATCAGCCCCAGCATTTT,CASSPTGTSNQPQHF
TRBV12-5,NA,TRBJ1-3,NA,TGTGCTAGTGGTTTGTCGGGAAACACCATATATTTT,CASGLSGNTIYF
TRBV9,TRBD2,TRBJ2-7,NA,TGTGCCAGCAGCGTAGGGCCTAGCGGGAGGAGTGAGCAGTACTTC,CASSVGPSGRSEQYF
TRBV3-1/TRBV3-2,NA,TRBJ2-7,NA,TGTGCCAGCAGCCAGGGGGCCCACGAGCAGTACTTC,CASSQGAHEQYF